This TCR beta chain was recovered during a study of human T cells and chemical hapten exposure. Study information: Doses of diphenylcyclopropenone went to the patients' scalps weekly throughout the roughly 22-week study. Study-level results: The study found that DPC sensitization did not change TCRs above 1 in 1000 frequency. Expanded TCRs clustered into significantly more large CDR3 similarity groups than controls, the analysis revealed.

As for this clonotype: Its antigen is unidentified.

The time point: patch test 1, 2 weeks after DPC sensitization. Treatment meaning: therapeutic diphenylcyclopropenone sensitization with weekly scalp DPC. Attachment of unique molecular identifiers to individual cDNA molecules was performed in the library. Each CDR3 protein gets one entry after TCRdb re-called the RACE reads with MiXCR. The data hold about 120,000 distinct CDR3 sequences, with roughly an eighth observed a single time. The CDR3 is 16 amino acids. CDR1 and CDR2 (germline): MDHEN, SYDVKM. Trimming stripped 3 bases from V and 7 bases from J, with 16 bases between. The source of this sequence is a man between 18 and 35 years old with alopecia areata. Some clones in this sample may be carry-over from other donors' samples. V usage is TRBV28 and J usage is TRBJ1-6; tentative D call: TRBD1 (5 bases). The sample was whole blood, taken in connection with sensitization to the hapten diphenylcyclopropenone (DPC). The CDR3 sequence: CASSFFAQGDNSPLHF. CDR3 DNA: TGTGCCAGCAGTTTTTTTGCGCAGGGCGACAATTCACCCCTCCACTTT.